This TCR beta chain was sequenced in a study of cytomegalovirus exposure and HLA in healthy donors. In the study overall: Membership in the Caucasian-associated ancestry cluster was found for about 80% of a few hundred genotyped donors. General study points: Reported findings show TCR beta sequences accurately forecast HLA-A and HLA-B alleles in most subjects. Investigators reported 150 to 200 TCR beta chains as tied to cytomegalovirus. Earlier results showed most TCR beta V segments being productive about 90% or about 30% of the time.

This clone has only one observation. Its target is not known. The PCR made use of 60 Vbeta and 13 Jbeta primers. The method was immunoSEQ multiplex PCR; TCRdb's version includes in-frame clones alone and lacks a portion of them. The data hold about 130,000 clones, with roughly 80% observed a single time. The CDR3 runs to 15 residues. Germline CDR1 and CDR2: SGHTA and FQGNSA. V lost 5 bases and J lost 6, with 16 bases in between. The receptor was isolated from a man younger than 35 in good health and CMV-seropositive. The V call is TRBV7-2, the J call TRBJ2-2, with D maybe TRBD2 (6 bases). Sequencing input: PBMCs. CDR3 amino acids: CASSLTLGLPGELFF. CDR3 nucleotide sequence: TGTGCCAGCAGCCTGACTTTGGGACTGCCCGGGGAGCTGTTTTTT.